These 3 T cell receptor beta chains share one sample of origin, sequenced in a study of control samples from healthy donors and cancer patients. Only in-frame clones appear in the TCRdb table, and some are missing; sequencing was by immunoSEQ multiplex PCR. The repertoire includes hundreds of thousands of clones, over 75% of them detected once, and 5.5% to 7.5% sits in the top ten. Sequencing was carried out using PBMCs. Source of these receptors: a middle-aged man with head and neck cancer.

The V and J genes are TRBV6-5 and TRBJ1-2; 8 bases agree with TRBD1. Germline CDR1 and CDR2: MNHEY and SVGAGI. V shed 2 bases, J shed 8 bases, and the junction held 4 bases outside the gene matches. The CDR3 extends over 13 amino acids. The CDR3 DNA reads as TGTGCCAGCAGTTACGACAGGGGCATGGGCTACACCTTC. It specifies CASSYDRGMGYTF.

The CDR3 DNA reads as TGTGCCTGGAGTGACGGACTGGCCTACACTGAAGCTTTCTTT. This sequence encodes CAWSDGLAYTEAFF. The gene calls are TRBV30 and TRBJ1-1; D remains unclear. From germline, CDR1 is GTSNPN and CDR2 SVGIG (reference sequence). CDR3 length: 14 amino acids. V was cut by 1 base and J by 3 bases, with 12 bases left in between. The full variable domain, its missing parts supplied by reference TRBV30 and TRBJ1-1, is SQTIHQWPATLVQPVGSPLSLECTVEGTSNPNLYWYRQAAGRGLQLLFYSVGIGQISSEVPQNLSASRPQDRQFILSSKKLLLSDSGFYLCAWSDGLAYTEAFFGQGTRLTVV.

This chain uses TRBV6-5 with TRBJ1-1; D is perhaps TRBD1 (6 bases). The CDR3 is 14 residues long. V lost 10 bases to trimming and J lost 11 bases, with 26 bases between them. Germline loops: CDR1 MNHEY, CDR2 SVGAGI. In DNA form, the CDR3 reads TGTGCCACTCATAGTGCAAATACAGGGACCGCGGCTTTCTTT. Amino acid sequence: CATHSANTGTAAFF.